There are a few counts of the clone carrying this T cell receptor beta chain. The antigen remains undetermined. This sample was included in a study of T cells after yellow fever vaccination. General study points: Contamination by abundant bulk-population clonotypes could be present in FACS-sorted repertoires. A secondary response was less intense yet reached its peak sooner, at day 5 versus 15.

Trimming left V 0 bases short and J 4 bases short, with 7 bases between. CDR1 is DFQATT, CDR2 SNEGSKA, per germline (reference sequence). This CDR3 spans 12 amino acids. MiXCR was run by TCRdb on the 5' RACE reads, yielding one entry per CDR3 protein. The sample holds just over 250,000 distinct CDR3 sequences; around 4.9% are singletons and the top ten take 3% to 4%. The receptor was derived from a man younger than 35 who received the YFV17D yellow fever vaccine. The material was CD4+ T cells sorted from PBMCs, obtained on the day of the yellow fever booster vaccination. The chain links TRBV20-1 to TRBJ2-7; D remains ambiguous. The CDR3 loop reads CSAREPRYEQYF. CDR3 nucleotides: TGCAGTGCTAGAGAGCCAAGGTACGAGCAGTACTTC.